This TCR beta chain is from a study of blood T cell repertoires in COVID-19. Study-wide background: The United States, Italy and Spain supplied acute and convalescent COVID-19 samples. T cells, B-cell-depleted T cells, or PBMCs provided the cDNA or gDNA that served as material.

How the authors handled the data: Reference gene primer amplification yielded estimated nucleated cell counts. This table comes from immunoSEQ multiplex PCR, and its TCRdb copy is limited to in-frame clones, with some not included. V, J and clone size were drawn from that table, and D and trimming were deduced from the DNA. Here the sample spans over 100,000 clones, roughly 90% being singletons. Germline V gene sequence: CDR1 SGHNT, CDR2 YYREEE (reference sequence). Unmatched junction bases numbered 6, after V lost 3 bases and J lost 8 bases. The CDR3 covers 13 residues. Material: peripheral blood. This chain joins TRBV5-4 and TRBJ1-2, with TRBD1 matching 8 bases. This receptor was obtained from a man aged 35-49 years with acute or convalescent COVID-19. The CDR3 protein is CASSSRDRFGYTF. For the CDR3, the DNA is TGTGCCAGCAGCTCCCGGGACAGGTTCGGCTACACCTTC.